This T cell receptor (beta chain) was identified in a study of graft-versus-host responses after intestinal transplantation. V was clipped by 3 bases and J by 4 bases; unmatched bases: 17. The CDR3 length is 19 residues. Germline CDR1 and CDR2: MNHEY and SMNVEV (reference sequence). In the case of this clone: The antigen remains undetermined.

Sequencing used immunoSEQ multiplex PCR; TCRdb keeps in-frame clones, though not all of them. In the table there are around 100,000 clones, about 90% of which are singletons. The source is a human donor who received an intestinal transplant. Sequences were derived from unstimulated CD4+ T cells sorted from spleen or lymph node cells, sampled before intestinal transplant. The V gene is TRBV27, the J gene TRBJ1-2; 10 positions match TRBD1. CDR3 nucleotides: TGTGCCAGCAGTTTTCTTGCGGGACAGGGGACAAAGTGGGGCTATGGCTACACCTTC. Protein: CASSFLAGQGTKWGYGYTF.